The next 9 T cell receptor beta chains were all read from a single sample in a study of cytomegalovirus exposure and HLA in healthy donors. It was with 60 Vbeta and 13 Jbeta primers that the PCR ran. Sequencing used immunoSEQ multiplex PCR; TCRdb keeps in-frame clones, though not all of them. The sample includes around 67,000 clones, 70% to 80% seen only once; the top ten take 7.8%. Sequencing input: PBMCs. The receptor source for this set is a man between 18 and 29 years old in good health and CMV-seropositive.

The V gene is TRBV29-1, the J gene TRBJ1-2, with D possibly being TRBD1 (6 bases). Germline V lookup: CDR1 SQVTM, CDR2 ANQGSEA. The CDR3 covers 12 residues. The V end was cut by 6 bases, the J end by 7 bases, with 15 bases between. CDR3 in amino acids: CSVTQGEGGYTF. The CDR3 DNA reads TGCAGCGTCACACAGGGAGAGGGTGGCTACACCTTC. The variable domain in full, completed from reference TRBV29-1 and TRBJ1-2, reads SAVISQKPSRDICQRGTSLTIQCQVDSQVTMMFWYRQQPGQSLTLIATANQGSEATYESGFVIDKFPISRPNLTFSTLTVSNMSPEDSSIYLCSVTQGEGGYTFGSGTRLTVV.

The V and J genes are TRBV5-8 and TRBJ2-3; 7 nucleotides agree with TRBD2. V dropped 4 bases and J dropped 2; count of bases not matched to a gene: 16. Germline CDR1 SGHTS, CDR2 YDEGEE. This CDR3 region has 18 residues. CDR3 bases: TGTGCCAGCAGCCCGAGGGTAGGGCTAGCGGTTCACACAGATACGCAGTATTTT. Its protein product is CASSPRVGLAVHTDTQYF.

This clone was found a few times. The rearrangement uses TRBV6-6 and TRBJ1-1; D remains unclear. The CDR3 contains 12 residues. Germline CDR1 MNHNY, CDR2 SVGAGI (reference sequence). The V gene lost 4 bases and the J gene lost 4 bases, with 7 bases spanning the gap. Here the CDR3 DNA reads TGTGCCAGCAGTTTGACTGGCACTGAAGCTTTCTTT. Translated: CASSLTGTEAFF.

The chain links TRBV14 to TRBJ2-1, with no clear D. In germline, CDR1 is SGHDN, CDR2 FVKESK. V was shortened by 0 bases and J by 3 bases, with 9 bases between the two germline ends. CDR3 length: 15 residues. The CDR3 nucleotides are TGTGCCAGCAGCCAAGATGTCACCGGCTACAATGAGCAGTTCTTC. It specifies CASSQDVTGYNEQFF.

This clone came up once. The CDR3 reads CASSPNAGTYEQYF. The CDR3 DNA sequence: TGTGCCAGCTCACCCAACGCAGGAACCTACGAGCAGTACTTC. The genes are TRBV18 and TRBJ2-7; D gene unclear. The V gene's germline CDR1 is KGHSH and CDR2 LQKENI. The CDR3 loop spans 14 amino acids. Trimming left V 3 bases short and J 2 bases short, with 11 bases between.

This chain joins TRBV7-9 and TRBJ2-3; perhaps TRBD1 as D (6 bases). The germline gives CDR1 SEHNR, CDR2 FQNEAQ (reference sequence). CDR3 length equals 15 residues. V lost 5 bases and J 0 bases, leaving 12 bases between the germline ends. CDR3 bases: TGTGCCAGCAGCCCCGGCCAGGGGAGCACAGATACGCAGTATTTT. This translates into CASSPGQGSTDTQYF.

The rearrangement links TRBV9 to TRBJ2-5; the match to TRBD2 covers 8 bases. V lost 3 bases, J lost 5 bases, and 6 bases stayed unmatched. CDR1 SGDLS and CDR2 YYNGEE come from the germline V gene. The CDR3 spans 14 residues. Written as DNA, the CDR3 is TGTGCCAGCAGCGGGGGACTAGGAGGGGAGACCCAGTACTTC. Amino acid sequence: CASSGGLGGETQYF.

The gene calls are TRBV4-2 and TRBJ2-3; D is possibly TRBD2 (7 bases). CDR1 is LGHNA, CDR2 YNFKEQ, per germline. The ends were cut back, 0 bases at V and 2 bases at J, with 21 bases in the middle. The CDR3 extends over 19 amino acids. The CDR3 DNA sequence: TGTGCCAGCAGCCAAGAAGCTACGGGGGCGGGGGCTCTCACAGATACGCAGTATTTT. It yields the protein CASSQEATGAGALTDTQYF.

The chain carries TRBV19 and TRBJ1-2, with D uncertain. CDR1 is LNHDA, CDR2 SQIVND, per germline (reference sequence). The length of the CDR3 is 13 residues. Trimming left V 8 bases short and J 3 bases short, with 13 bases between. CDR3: CASSRSGDYGYTF. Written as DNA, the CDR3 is TGTGCCAGTTCCCGATCGGGAGACTATGGCTACACCTTC.